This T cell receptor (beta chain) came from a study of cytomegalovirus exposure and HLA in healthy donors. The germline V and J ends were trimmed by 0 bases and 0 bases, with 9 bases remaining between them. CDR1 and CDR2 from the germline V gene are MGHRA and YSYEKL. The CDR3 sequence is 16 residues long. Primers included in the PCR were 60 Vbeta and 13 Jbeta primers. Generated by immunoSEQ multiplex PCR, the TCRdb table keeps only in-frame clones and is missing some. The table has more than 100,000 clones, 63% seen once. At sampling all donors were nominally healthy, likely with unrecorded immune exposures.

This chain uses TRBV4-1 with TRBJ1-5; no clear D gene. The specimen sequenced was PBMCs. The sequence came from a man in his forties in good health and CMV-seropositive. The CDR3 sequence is CASSQDLSRSNQPQHF. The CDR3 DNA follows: TGCGCCAGCAGCCAAGATTTGAGTCGTAGCAATCAGCCCCAGCATTTT.